This entry is about one TCR beta chain. This CDR3 region has 14 residues. After removal of 2 bases from V and 4 bases from J, the junction contained 3 bases not matched to a gene. Germline V gives CDR1 MGHRA, CDR2 YSYEKL. Researchers took RNA transcripts and amplified the TCR beta CDR3 regions from them. A first-round RT-PCR of the TCR CDR3 used the HTBI primer set. TCRdb re-derived calls from the multiplex PCR reads in MiXCR, one entry per CDR3 protein. The sample holds about 400,000 distinct CDR3 sequences, around 15% seen once. The source of the sample is a study of T cells in Graves' hyperthyroidism and ophthalmopathy.

Sequenced: blood. The sequence derives from a man in his late teens or twenties with Graves' ophthalmopathy. The chain joins TRBV4-1 to TRBJ2-3, with TRBD1 matching 7 bases. The CDR3: CASSQPGQADTQYF. CDR3 sequence (DNA): TGCGCCAGCAGCCAACCTGGACAGGCAGATACGCAGTATTTT.